The text below deals with one T cell receptor (beta chain). As yet, its antigen is unknown. Sequenced by immunoSEQ multiplex PCR; TCRdb stores in-frame clones only, minus some. The sample has approximately 77,000 clones, more than 80% seen once. CDR3 length: 14 residues. V was shortened by 0 bases and J by 1 base, with 6 bases between the two germline ends. Germline V gives CDR1 MNHNS, CDR2 SASEGT. The data were taken from a study of OX40 agonist ivuxolimab in advanced cancers. Study outcomes and limitations: CD8+ T cells averaged more expanded clones than CD4+. At doses 0.1 to 3.0 mg/kg, CD4+ and CD8+ clones expanded.

The chain recombines TRBV6-1 with TRBJ1-1; D uncertain. The starting material was CD4+ or CD8+ T cells sorted from blood, obtained in a trial of the OX40 agonist ivuxolimab. The sequence was collected from an adult with an advanced solid tumor such as melanoma, head and neck, liver or kidney cancer. This chain's CDR3 is CASSEARKNTEAFF. In nucleotides, the CDR3 is TGTGCCAGCAGTGAAGCCAGGAAGAACACTGAAGCTTTCTTT.